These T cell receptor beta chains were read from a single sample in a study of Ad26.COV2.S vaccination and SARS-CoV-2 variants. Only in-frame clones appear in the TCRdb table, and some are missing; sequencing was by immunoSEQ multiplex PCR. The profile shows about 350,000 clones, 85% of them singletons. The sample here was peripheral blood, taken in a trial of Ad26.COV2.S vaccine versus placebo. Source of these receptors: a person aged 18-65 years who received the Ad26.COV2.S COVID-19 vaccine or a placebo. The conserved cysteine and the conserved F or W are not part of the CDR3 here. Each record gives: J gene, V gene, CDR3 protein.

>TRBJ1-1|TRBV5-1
ASSFQTSNTEAF
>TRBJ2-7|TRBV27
ASSFWSSAGIEQY
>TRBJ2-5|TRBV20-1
SGGVETQY
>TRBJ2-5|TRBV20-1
SASPDQETQY
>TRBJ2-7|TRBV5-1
ASSLTGDYEQY
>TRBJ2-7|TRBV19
ASSGRAPYEQY
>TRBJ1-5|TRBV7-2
ASSLGQGGKGPQH
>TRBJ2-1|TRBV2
ASSALAGAVNEQF
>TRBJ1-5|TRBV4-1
ASSQDPYRDTGQPQH
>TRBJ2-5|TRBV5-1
ASSFIGQETQY
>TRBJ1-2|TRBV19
ASGTTGGAKGYT
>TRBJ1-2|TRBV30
AWSPGPNYGYT
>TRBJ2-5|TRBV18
ASSPGQQETQY
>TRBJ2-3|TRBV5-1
ASSDLLAGGTDTQY
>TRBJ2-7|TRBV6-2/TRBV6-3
ASSRGGLYEQY
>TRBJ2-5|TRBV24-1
ATSDLPSPTEKETQY
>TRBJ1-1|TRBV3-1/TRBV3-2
ASSPRGGGNTEAF
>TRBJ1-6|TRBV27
ATSPGLSSYNSPLH
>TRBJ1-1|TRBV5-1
ASSFRPGGNTEAF
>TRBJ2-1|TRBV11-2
ASTLLTSSYNEQF
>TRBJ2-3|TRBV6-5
ASSYPGIDTQY
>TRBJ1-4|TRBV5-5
ASSVTGTTNEKLF
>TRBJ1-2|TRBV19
ASSPGLGGYT
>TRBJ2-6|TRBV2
ASSVTGGYGGANVLT